The sequence of this TCR beta chain was determined in a study of Graves' ophthalmopathy and Graves' hyperthyroidism. General study findings and limits: The blood repertoire also included most expanded thyroid clonotypes above 0.001 frequency.

From fresh peripheral blood, over 9 ml in volume, the PBMCs were obtained. This CDR3 contains 15 residues. The V and J ends lost 0 bases and 4 bases, in that order; junction bases with no gene match: 6. Germline V lookup: CDR1 SGHRS, CDR2 YFSETQ. In regard to this clonotype: The target antigen is unknown.

The TCR beta CDR3 regions underwent amplification from RNA transcripts. Amplification began with first-round RT-PCR using HTBI primers, then second-round multiplex PCR was performed. TCRdb recomputed calls from the multiplex PCR reads with MiXCR, one row per CDR3 protein. The table shows roughly 610,000 distinct CDR3 sequences, with about 20% occurring only once. This clonotype was obtained from a woman younger than 35 with stable Graves' hyperthyroidism. Some clones in this sample may be carry-over from other donors' samples. The chain uses TRBV5-1 and TRBJ1-1, with 7 positions matching TRBD1. The specimen was peripheral blood. As DNA, the CDR3 is TGCGCCAGCAGCTTGGACCCAGGGGGGGTCACTGAAGCTTTCTTT. Translated: CASSLDPGGVTEAFF.